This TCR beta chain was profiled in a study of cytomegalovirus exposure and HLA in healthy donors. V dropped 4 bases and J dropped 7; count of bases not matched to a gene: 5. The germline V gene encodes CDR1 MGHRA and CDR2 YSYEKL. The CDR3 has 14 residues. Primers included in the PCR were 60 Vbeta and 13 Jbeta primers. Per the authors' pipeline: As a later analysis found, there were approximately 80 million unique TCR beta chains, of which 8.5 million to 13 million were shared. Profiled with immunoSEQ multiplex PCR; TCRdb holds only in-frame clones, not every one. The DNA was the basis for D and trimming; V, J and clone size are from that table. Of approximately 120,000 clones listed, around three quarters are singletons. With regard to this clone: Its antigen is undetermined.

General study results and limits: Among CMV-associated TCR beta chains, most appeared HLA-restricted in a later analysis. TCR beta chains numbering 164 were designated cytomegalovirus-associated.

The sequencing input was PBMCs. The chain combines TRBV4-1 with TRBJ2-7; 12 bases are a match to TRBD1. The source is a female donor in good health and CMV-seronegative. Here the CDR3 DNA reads TGCGCCAGCAGCCCGGGACAGGGGGCTAGAGAGCAGTACTTC. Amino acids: CASSPGQGAREQYF.